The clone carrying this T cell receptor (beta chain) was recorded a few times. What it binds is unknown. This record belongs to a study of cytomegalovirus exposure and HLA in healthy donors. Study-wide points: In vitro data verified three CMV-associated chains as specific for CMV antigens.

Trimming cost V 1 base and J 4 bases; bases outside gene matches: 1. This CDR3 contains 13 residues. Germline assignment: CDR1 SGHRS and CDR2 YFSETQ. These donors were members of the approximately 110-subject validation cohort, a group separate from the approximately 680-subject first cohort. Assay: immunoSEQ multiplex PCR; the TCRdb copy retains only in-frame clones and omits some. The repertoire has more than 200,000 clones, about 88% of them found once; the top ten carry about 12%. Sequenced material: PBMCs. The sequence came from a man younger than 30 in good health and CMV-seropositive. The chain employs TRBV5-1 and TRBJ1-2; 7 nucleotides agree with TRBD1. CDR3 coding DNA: TGCGCCAGCAGCTTGAAGGGGGCCTATGGCTACACCTTC. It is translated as CASSLKGAYGYTF.